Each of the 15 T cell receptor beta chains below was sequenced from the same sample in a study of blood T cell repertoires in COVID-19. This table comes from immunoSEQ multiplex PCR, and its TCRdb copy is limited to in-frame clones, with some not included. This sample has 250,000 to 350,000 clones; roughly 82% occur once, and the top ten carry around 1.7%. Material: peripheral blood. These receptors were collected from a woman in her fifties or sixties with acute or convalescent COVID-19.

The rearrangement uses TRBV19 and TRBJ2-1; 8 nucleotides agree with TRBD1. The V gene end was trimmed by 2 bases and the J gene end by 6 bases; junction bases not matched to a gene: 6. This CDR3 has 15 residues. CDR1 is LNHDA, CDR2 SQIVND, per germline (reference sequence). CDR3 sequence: CASSIRGTGVNEQFF. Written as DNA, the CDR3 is TGTGCCAGTAGTATAAGAGGGACAGGAGTCAATGAGCAGTTCTTC.

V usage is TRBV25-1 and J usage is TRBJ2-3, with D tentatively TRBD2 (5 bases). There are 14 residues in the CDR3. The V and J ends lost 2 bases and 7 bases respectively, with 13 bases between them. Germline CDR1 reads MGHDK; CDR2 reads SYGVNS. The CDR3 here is CASSEPGAANTQYF. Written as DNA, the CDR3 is TGTGCCAGCAGTGAACCCGGAGCGGCGAATACGCAGTATTTT.

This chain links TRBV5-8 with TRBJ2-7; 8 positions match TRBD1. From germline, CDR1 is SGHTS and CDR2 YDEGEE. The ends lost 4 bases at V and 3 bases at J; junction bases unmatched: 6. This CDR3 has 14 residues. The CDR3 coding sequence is TGTGCCAGCAGCCTTGGGACAGGAGTCTACGAGCAGTACTTC. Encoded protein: CASSLGTGVYEQYF.

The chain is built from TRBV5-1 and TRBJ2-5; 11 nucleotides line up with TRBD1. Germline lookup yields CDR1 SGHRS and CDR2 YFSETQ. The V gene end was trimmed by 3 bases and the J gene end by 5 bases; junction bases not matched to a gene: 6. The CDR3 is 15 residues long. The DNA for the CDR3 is TGCGCCAGCAGCTCTCGGACAGGGGGCGAGGAGACCCAGTACTTC. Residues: CASSSRTGGEETQYF.

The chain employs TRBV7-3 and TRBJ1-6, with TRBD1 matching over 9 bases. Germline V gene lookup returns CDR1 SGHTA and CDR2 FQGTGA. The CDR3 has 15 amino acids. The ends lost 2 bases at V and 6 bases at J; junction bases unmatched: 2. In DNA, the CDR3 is TGTGCCAGCAGCTTAGAGGGACAGGGTAATTCACCCCTCCACTTT. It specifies CASSLEGQGNSPLHF.

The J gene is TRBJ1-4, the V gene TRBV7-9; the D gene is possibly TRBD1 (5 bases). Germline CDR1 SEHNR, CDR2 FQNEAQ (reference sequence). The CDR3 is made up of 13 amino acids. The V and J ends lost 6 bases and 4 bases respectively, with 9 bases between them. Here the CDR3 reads CASSLRGNEKLFF. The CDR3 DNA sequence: TGTGCCAGCAGTTTAAGGGGTAATGAAAAACTGTTTTTT.

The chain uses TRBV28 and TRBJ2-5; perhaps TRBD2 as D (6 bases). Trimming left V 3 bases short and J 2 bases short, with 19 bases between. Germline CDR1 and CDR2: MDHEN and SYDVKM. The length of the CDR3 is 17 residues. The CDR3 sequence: CASSFPLWRGRQETQYF. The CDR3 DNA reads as TGTGCCAGCAGTTTTCCCCTTTGGCGGGGAAGACAAGAGACCCAGTACTTC.

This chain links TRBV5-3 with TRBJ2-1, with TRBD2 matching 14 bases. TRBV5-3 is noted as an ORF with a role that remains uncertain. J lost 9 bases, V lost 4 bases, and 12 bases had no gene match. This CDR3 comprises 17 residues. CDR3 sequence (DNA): TGTGCCAGAAGCCATCTTCCGGGACTAGCGGGAGAAGGTGAGCAGTTCTTC. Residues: CARSHLPGLAGEGEQFF.

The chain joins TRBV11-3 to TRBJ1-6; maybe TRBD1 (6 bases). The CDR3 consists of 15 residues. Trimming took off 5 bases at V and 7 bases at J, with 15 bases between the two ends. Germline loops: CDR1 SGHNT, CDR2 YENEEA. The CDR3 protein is CASSPDSSGNSPLHF. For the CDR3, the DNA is TGTGCCAGCAGCCCGGACAGCTCGGGGAATTCACCCCTCCACTTT.

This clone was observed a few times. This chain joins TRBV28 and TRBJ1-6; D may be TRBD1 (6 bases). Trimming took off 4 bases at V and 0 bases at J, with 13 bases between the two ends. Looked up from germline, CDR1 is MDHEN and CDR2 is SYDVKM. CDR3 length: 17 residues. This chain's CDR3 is CASSSLTGSSYNSPLHF. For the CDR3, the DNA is TGTGCCAGCAGTTCCCTGACAGGAAGCTCCTATAATTCACCCCTCCACTTT.

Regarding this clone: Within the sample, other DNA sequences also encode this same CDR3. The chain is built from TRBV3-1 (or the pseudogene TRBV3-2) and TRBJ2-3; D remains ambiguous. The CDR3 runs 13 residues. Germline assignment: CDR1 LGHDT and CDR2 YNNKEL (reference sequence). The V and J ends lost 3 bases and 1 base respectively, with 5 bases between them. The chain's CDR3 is CASSQARTDTQYF. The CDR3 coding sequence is TGTGCCAGCAGCCAGGCCCGCACAGATACGCAGTATTTT.

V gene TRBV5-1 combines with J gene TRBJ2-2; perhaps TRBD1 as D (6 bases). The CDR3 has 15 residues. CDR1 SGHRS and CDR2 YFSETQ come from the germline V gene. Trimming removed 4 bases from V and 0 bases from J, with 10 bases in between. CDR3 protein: CASSPTGSNTGELFF. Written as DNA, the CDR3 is TGCGCCAGCAGCCCGACAGGATCGAACACCGGGGAGCTGTTTTTT.

CDR3 protein: CASSQGLAGAGTGELFF. The CDR3 DNA reads as TGTGCCAGCAGCCAGGGACTAGCGGGAGCGGGAACCGGGGAGCTGTTTTTT. V gene TRBV7-8 combines with J gene TRBJ2-2; TRBD2 matches at 14 bases. This CDR3 contains 17 residues. The junction had 7 bases not matched to a gene; V was cut back by 5 bases and J by 5 bases. The germline V gene has CDR1 SGHVS and CDR2 FQNEAQ.

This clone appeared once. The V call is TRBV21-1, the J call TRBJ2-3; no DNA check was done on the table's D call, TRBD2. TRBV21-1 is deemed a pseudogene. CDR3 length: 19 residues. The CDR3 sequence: CASSNQNAGLAVTGDTQYF. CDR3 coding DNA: TGTGCCAGCAGCAACCAAAATGCCGGACTAGCGGTTACGGGGGATACGCAGTATTTT.

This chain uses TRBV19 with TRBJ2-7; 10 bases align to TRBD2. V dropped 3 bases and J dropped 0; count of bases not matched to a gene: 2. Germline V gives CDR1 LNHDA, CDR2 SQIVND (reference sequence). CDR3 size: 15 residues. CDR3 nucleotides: TGTGCCAGTAGTATGGAGCGGGAGGGCTCCTACGAGCAGTACTTC. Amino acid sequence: CASSMEREGSYEQYF.